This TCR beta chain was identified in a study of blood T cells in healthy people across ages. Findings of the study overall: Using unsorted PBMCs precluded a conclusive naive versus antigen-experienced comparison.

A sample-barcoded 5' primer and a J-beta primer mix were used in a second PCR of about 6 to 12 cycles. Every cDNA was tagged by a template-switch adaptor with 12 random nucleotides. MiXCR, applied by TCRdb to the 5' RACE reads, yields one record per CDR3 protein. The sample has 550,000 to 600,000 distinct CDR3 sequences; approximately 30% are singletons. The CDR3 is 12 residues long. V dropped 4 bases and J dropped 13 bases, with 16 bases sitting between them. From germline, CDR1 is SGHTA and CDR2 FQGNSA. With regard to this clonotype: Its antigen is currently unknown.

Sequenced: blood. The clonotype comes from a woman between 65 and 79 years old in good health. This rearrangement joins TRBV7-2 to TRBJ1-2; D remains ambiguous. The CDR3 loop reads CASSSPVLSPTF. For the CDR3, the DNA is TGTGCCAGCAGCTCCCCGGTGCTCAGTCCCACCTTC.